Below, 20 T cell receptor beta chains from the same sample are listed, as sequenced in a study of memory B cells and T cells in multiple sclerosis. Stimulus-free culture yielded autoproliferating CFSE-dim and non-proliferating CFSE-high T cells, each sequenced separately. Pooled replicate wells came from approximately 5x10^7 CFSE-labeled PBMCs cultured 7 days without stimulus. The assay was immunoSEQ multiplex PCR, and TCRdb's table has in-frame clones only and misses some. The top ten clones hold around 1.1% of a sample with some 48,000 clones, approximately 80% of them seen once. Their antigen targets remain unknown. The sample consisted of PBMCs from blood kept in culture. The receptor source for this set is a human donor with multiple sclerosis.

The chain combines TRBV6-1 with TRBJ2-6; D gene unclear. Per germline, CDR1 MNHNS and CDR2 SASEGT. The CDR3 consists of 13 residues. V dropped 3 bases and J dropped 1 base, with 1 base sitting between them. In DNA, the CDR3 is TGTGCCAGCAGTGATTCTGGGGCCAACGTCCTGACTTTC. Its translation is CASSDSGANVLTF.

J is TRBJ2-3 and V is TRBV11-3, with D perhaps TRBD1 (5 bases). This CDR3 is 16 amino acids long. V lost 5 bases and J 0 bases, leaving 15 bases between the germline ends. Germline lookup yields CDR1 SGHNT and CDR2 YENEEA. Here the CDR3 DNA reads TGTGCCAGCAGCCAGAGCCAGGACATAAGCACAGATACGCAGTATTTT. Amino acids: CASSQSQDISTDTQYF.

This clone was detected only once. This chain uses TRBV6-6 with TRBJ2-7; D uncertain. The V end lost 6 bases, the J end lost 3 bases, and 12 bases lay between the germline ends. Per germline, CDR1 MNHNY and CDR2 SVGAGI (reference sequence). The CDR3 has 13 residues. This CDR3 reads CASSPLQVYEQYF. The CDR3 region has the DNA TGTGCCAGCAGCCCCCTCCAGGTCTACGAGCAGTACTTC.

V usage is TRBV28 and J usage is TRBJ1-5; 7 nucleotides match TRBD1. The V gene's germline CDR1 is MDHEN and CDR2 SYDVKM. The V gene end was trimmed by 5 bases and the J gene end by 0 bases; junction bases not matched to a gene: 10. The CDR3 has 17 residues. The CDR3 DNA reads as TGTGCCAGCAGTATTACGGGGACAGCTTATAGCAATCAGCCCCAGCATTTT. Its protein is CASSITGTAYSNQPQHF.

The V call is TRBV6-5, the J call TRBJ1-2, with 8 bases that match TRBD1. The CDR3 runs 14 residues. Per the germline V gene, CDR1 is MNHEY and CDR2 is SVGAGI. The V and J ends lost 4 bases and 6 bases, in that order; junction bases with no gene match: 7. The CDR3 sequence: CASSFVQGGNGYTF. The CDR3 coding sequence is TGTGCCAGCAGTTTCGTACAGGGGGGGAATGGCTACACCTTC.

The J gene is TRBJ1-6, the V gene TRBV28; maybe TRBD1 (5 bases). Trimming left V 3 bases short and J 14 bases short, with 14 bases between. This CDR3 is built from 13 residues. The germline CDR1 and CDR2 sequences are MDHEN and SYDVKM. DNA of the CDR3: TGTGCCAGCAGTTTGGTGGAAGGGGACTCCCTCCACTTT. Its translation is CASSLVEGDSLHF.

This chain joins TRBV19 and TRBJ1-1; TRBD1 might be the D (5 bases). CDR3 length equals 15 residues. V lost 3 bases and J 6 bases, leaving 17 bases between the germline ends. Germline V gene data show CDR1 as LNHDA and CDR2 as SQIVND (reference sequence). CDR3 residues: CASSILRQGGAEAFF. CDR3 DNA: TGTGCCAGTAGTATCCTTAGGCAGGGAGGGGCTGAAGCTTTCTTT.

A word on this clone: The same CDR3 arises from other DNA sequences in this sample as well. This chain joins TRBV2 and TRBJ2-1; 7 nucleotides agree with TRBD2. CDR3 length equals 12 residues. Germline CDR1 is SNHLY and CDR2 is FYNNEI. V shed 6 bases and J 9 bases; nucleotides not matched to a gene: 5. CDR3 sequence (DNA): TGTGCCAGCAGCCCGACGGGGGGTGAGCAGTTCTTC. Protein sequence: CASSPTGGEQFF.

The CDR3 is CAWSVPGTRGYTF. CDR3 nucleotides: TGTGCCTGGAGTGTCCCCGGGACAAGGGGCTACACCTTC. V gene TRBV30 combines with J gene TRBJ1-2; TRBD1 is a possible D gene (6 bases). Trimming took off 0 bases at V and 8 bases at J, with 13 bases between the two ends. CDR3 length: 13 residues. Germline assignment: CDR1 GTSNPN and CDR2 SVGIG (reference sequence).

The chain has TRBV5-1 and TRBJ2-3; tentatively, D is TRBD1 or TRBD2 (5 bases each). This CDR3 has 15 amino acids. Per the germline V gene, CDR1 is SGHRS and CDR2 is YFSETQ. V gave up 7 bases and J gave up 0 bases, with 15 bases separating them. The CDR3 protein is CASRTGPLSTDTQYF. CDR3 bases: TGCGCCAGCCGCACGGGGCCACTTAGCACAGATACGCAGTATTTT.

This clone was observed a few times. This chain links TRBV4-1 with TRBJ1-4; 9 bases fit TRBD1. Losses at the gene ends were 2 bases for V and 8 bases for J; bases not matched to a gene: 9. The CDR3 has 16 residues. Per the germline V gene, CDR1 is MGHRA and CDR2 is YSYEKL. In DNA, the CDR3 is TGCGCCAGCAGCCAAAATACAGGGGGCTGGGGGGAAAAACTGTTTTTT. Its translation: CASSQNTGGWGEKLFF.

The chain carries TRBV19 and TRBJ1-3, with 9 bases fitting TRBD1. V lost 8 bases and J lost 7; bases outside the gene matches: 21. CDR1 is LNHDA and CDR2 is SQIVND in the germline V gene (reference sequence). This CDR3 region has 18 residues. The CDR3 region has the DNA TGTGCCAGTGTCCCTATCGGGGGACAGGGAGGAAAGGTGAACACCATATATTTT. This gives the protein CASVPIGGQGGKVNTIYF. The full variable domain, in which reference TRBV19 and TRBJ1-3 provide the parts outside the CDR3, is DGGITQSPKYLFRKEGQNVTLSCEQNLNHDAMYWYRQDPGQGLRLIYYSQIVNDFQKGDIAEGYSVSREKKESFPLTVTSAQKNPTAFYLCASVPIGGQGGKVNTIYFGEGSWLTVV.

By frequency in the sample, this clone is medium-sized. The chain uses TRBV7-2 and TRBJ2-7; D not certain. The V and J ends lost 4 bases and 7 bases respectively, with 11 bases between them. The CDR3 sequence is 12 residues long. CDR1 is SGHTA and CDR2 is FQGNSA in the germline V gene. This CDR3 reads CASSSLTWEQYF. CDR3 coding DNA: TGTGCCAGCAGCTCACTCACTTGGGAGCAGTACTTC.

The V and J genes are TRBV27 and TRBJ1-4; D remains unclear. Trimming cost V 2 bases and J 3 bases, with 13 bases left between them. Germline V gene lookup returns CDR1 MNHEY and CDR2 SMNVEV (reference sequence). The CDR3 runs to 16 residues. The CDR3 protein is CASSLTRWEANEKLFF. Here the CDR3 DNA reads TGTGCCAGCAGTTTAACGCGATGGGAAGCTAATGAAAAACTGTTTTTT.

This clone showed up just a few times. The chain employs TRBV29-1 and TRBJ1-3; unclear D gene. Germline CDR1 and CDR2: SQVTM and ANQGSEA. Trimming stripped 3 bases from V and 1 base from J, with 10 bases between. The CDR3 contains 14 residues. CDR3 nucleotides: TGCAGCGTTGATCCTCTTTTTTCTGGAAACACCATATATTTT. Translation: CSVDPLFSGNTIYF.

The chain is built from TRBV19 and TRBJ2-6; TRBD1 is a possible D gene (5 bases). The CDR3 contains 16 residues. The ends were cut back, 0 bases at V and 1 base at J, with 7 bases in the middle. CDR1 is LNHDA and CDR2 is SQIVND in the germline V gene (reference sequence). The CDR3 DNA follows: TGTGCCAGTAGTATAGAGCAGGGTTCTGGGGCCAACGTCCTGACTTTC. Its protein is CASSIEQGSGANVLTF.

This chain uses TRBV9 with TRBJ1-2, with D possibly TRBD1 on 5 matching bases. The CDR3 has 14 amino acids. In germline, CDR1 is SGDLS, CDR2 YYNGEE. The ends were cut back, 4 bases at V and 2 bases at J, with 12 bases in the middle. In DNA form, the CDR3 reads TGTGCCAGCAGCAGTAGACAGCAGAACTATGGCTACACCTTC. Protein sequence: CASSSRQQNYGYTF. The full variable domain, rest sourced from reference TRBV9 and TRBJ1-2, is DSGVTQTPKHLITATGQRVTLRCSPRSGDLSVYWYQQSLDQGLQFLIQYYNGEERAKGNILERFSAQQFPDLHSELNLSSLELGDSALYFCASSSRQQNYGYTFGSGTRLTVV.

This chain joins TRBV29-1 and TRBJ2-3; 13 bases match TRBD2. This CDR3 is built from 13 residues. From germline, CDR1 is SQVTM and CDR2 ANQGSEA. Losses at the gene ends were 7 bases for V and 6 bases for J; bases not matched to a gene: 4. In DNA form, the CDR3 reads TGCAGCGCCTCGACTAGCGGGGGGGATACGCAGTATTTT. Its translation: CSASTSGGDTQYF.

The CDR3 DNA is TGTGCCTGGAGTGTACTACAGACTTCTAACTATGGCTACACCTTC. Residues: CAWSVLQTSNYGYTF. V gene TRBV30 combines with J gene TRBJ1-2; D not resolved. Between the trimmed V and J ends, which lost 0 bases and 0 bases, there was a span of 11 bases. In germline, CDR1 is GTSNPN, CDR2 SVGIG (reference sequence). The length of the CDR3 is 15 residues.

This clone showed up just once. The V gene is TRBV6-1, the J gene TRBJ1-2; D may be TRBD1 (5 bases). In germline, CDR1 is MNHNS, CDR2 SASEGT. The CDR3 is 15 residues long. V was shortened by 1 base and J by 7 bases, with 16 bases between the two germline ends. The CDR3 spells CASSEGGRGEGGYTF. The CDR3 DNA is TGTGCCAGCAGTGAAGGGGGGAGGGGCGAGGGTGGCTACACCTTC.